This TCR beta chain originates from a study of blood T cells in healthy people across ages. This CDR3 comprises 15 residues. V was cut by 7 bases and J by 3 bases, with 18 bases left in between. In germline, CDR1 is MNHEY, CDR2 SVGEGT. Each individual donor underwent a draw of about 9.1 milliliters of peripheral blood. Ten or more counts support this clonotype. Antigen unknown. The use of a sample-barcoded 5' primer and a J-beta primer mix characterized a second PCR of roughly 7 to 12 cycles. The template-switch adaptor, which had 12 random nucleotides, put a tag on each cDNA molecule. TCRdb reprocessed the 5' RACE reads via MiXCR and lists one record per CDR3 protein. The sample lists hundreds of thousands of distinct CDR3 sequences, under 30% occurring once. Study outcomes and limitations: Naive CD4+ cell counts and diversity both ran higher in long-lived than in aged donors. Leaving the PBMCs unsorted stopped any conclusive comparison of naive versus antigen-experienced cells.

This chain joins TRBV6-2 or TRBV6-3 and TRBJ2-5, with TRBD2 as a possible D gene (6 bases). Sequenced: blood. The sequence was collected from a woman older than 75 in good health. CDR3 residues: CASTSGGRTKETQYF. As DNA, the CDR3 is TGTGCCAGCACCTCCGGGGGACGTACGAAAGAGACCCAGTACTTC.